This T cell receptor (beta chain) was sequenced during a study of shared clonotypes between healthy human individuals. Study observations and caveats: Read depth was anticipated to influence clonotype sharing among donors. There were few donors, and this limited the genetic and exposure-history diversity represented.

CD45RO-negative CD8 cells positively selected for CCR7 made up the naive population, which excluded terminally differentiated effector memory CD45RA+ cells. On this clone: Antigen unknown.

Germline loops: CDR1 SGHRS, CDR2 YFSETQ. The CDR3 is 14 amino acids. Trimming cost V 7 bases and J 8 bases; bases outside gene matches: 8. Researchers divided each subset's genomic DNA evenly across several immunoSEQ plates. Profiling relied on immunoSEQ multiplex PCR, and the TCRdb table lists in-frame clones only, not all of them. The sample consists of 630,000 or so clones, 98% of them appearing once. The sample consisted of naive CD8+ T cells sorted from blood. This TCR was recovered from a man between 25 and 39 years old in good health. The chain couples TRBV5-1 to TRBJ2-2; 10 bases agree with TRBD2. As DNA, the CDR3 is TGCGCCAGCGAACTAGCGGGACCGACGGGGGAGCTGTTTTTT. Translating gives CASELAGPTGELFF.